This TCR beta chain was obtained from a study of blood T cell repertoires in COVID-19. Study-wide context: COVID-19 samples, acute and convalescent, were from the United States, Italy and Spain. The cDNA or gDNA used as material had been derived from T cells, B-cell-depleted T cells, or PBMCs.

The CDR3 is 16 residues long. Germline lookup yields CDR1 SGHNT and CDR2 YYREEE (reference sequence). The trim removed 3 bases at V and 8 bases at J, leaving 11 bases unmatched. Source study methods: Reference gene primer amplification in the assay estimated nucleated cell counts. The table came from immunoSEQ multiplex PCR; TCRdb's copy has only in-frame clones and leaves some out. D and trimming come from the DNA, and the V and J calls and clone size come from that table. The top ten clones hold less than 20% of a sample with hundreds of thousands of clones, around four fifths of them seen once. Specimen: peripheral blood. The chain employs TRBV5-4 and TRBJ2-1; 10 bases map to TRBD2. This TCR came from a man aged 25-45 years with active or convalescent COVID-19. This chain's CDR3 is CASSSRAGGLWDEQFF. The CDR3 nucleotides are TGTGCCAGCAGCTCGAGAGCGGGAGGGCTGTGGGATGAGCAGTTCTTC.